The clone carrying this T cell receptor beta chain showed up just a few times. Its antigen is unknown. The data derive from a study of T-cell memory formation after mild COVID-19. Looked up from germline, CDR1 is SGHTA and CDR2 is FQGTGA. The length of the CDR3 is 15 residues. With 6 bases clipped from V and 2 bases from J, the junction kept 7 bases outside the gene matches. MiXCR, applied by TCRdb to the 5' RACE reads, yields one record per CDR3 protein. The sample lists about 340,000 distinct CDR3 sequences; approximately 14% were seen once. Findings and limits, study-wide: Those CD4+ clones that contracted were mainly in CM and EM (CD8+ ones in EMRA).

This receptor was obtained from a man between 18 and 29 years old who had mild COVID-19 (a few samples of this study predate the infection). Cell type and time point are not known. The material sequenced was PBMCs or a T cell subset sorted from them (not recorded which). This rearrangement joins TRBV7-3 to TRBJ2-3, with 8 bases that match TRBD2. This CDR3 is CASSNSGEFTDTQYF. CDR3 DNA: TGTGCCAGCAGTAATAGCGGGGAGTTCACAGATACGCAGTATTTT.